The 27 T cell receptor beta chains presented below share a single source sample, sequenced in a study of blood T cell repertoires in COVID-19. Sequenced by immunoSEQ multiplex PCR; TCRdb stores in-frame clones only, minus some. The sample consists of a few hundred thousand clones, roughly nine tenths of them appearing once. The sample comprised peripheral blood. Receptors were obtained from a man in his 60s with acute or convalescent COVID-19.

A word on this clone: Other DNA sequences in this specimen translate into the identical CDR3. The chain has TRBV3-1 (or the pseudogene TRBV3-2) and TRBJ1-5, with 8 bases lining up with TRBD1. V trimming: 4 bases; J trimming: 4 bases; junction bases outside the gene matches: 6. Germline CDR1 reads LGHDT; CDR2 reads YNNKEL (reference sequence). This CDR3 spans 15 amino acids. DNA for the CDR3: TGTGCCAGCAGCCTCGGGACAGGAGGAAATCAGCCCCAGCATTTT. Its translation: CASSLGTGGNQPQHF.

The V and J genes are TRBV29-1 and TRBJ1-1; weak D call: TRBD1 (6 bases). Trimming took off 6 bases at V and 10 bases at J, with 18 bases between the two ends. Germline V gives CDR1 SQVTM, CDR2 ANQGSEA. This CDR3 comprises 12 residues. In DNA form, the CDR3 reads TGCAGCGTCGAGGGGCAGGGGTTCTTAGCTTTCTTT. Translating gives CSVEGQGFLAFF. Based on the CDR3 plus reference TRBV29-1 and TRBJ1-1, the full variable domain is SAVISQKPSRDICQRGTSLTIQCQVDSQVTMMFWYRQQPGQSLTLIATANQGSEATYESGFVIDKFPISRPNLTFSTLTVSNMSPEDSSIYLCSVEGQGFLAFFGQGTRLTVV.

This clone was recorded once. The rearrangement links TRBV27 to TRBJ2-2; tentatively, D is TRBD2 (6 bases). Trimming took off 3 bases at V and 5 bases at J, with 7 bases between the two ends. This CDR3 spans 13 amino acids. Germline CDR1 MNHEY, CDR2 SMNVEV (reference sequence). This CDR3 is CASSLGGTGELFF. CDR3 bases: TGTGCCAGCAGTTTGGGGGGTACCGGGGAGCTGTTTTTT.

The DNA of the CDR3 is TGCGCCAGCAGCTTGGGACTGCAGAGCGAGCAGTACTTC. Its translation: CASSLGLQSEQYF. The chain uses TRBV5-1 and TRBJ2-7; D remains ambiguous. The CDR3 is made up of 13 amino acids. Germline CDR1 and CDR2: SGHRS and YFSETQ. V was shortened by 0 bases and J by 6 bases, with 10 bases between the two germline ends.

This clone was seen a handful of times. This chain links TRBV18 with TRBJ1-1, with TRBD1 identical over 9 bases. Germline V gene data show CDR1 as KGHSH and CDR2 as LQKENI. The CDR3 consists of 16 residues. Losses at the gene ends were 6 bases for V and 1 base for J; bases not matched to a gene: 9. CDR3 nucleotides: TGTGCCAGCTCGGTACAGGGGGCCTCGAGGAACACTGAAGCTTTCTTT. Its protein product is CASSVQGASRNTEAFF.

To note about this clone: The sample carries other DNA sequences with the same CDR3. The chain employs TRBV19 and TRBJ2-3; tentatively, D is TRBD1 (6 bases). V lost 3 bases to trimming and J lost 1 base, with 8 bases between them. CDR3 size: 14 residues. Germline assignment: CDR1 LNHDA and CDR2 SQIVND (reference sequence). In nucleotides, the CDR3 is TGTGCCAGTAGTATCGGACAGCGCACAGATACGCAGTATTTT. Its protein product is CASSIGQRTDTQYF.

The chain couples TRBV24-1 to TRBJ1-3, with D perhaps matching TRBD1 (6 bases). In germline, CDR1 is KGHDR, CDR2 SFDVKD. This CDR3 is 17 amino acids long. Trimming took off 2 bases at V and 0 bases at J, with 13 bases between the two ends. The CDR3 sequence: CATSDSSTGTSGNTIYF. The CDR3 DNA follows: TGTGCCACCAGTGATTCCTCCACAGGGACCTCTGGAAACACCATATATTTT.

CDR3 sequence: CASSYSSRVETQYF. CDR3 bases: TGTGCCAGCAGTTACTCGAGTCGGGTTGAGACCCAGTACTTC. This chain uses TRBV6-5 with TRBJ2-5; D not resolved. V was trimmed by 0 bases and J by 5 bases, leaving 10 bases between them. Germline V CDR1 and CDR2: MNHEY, SVGAGI. CDR3 length: 14 amino acids.

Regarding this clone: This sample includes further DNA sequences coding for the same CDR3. CDR3 amino acids: CASSGLAVSTDTQYF. CDR3 coding DNA: TGTGCCAGTAGCGGACTAGCGGTAAGCACAGATACGCAGTATTTT. V is TRBV19 and J is TRBJ2-3, with 10 bases identical to TRBD2. The CDR3 covers 15 residues. V dropped 6 bases and J dropped 0; count of bases not matched to a gene: 3. Germline lookup yields CDR1 LNHDA and CDR2 SQIVND (reference sequence).

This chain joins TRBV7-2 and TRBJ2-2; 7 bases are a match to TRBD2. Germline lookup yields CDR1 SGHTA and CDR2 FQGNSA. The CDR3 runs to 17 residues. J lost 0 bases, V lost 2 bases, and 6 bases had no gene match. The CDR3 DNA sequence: TGTGCCAGCAGCTTATTTACGGGAGGAGCGAACACCGGGGAGCTGTTTTTT. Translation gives CASSLFTGGANTGELFF.

CDR3 in amino acids: CSVSTAGSGYTF. The CDR3 DNA is TGCAGCGTATCCACGGCGGGGTCCGGCTACACCTTC. The chain has TRBV29-1 and TRBJ1-2; no definite D call. The CDR3 has 12 residues. CDR1 is SQVTM, CDR2 ANQGSEA, per germline. Trimming pared 6 bases from V and 8 bases from J, leaving 16 bases between.

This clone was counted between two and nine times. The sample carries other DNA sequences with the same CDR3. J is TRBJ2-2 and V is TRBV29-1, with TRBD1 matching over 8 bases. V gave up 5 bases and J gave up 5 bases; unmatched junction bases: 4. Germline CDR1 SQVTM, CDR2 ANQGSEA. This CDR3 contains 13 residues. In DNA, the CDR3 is TGCAGCGTTCGCCAGGGGGCGACCGGGGAGCTGTTTTTT. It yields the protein CSVRQGATGELFF.

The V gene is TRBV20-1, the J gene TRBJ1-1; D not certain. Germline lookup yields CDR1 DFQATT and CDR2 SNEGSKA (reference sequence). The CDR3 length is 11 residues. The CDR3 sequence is CSAVVNTEAFF. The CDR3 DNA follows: TGCAGCGCGGTTGTAAACACTGAAGCTTTCTTT.

The CDR3 loop is CASSLTVSYEQYF. The CDR3 bases are TGTGCCAGCAGTTTAACAGTCTCCTACGAGCAGTACTTC. V usage is TRBV28 and J usage is TRBJ2-7; no reliable D call. The CDR3 extends over 13 amino acids. Trimming left V 2 bases short and J 0 bases short, with 5 bases between. Germline V gene sequence: CDR1 MDHEN, CDR2 SYDVKM.

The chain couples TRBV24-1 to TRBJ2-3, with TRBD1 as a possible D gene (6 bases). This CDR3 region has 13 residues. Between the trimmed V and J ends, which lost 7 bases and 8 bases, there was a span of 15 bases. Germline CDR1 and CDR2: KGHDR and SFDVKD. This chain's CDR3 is CATRSQGKGTQYF. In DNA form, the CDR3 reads TGTGCCACCAGGTCCCAGGGGAAGGGTACGCAGTATTTT.

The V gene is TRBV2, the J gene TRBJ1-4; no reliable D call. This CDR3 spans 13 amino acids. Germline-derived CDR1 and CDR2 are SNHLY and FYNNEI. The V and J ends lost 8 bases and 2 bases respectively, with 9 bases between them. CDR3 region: CASLKETNEKLFF. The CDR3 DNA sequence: TGTGCCAGCCTGAAGGAGACTAATGAAAAACTGTTTTTT.

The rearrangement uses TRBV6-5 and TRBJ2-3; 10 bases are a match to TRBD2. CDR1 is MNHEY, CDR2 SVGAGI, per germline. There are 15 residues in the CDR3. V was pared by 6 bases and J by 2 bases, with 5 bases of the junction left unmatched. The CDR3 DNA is TGTGCCAGCAGAACCGGACTAGCGGACACAGATACGCAGTATTTT. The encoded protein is CASRTGLADTDTQYF.

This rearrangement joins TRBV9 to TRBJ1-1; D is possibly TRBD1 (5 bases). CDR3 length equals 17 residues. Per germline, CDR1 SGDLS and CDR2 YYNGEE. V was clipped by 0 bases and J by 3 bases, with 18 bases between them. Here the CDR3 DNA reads TGTGCCAGCAGCGTAGACCCAATGGGGCTGGGTGACACTGAAGCTTTCTTT. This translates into CASSVDPMGLGDTEAFF.

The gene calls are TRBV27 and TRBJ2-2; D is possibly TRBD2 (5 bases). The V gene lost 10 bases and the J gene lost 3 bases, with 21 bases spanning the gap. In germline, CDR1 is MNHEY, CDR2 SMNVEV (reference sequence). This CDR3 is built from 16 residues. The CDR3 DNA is TGTGCCACCAGCCCCCCCCGTGGGAGCGACACCGGGGAGCTGTTTTTT. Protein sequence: CATSPPRGSDTGELFF.

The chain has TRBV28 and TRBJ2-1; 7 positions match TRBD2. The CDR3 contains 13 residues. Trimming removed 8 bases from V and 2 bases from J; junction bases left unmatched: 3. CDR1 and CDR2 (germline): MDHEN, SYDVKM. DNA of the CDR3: TGTGCCAGCCTAGCGGTAACCTACAATGAGCAGTTCTTC. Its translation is CASLAVTYNEQFF. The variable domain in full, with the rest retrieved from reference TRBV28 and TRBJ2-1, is DVKVTQSSRYLVKRTGEKVFLECVQDMDHENMFWYRQDPGLGLRLIYFSYDVKMKEKGDIPEGYSVSREKKERFSLILESASTNQTSMYLCASLAVTYNEQFFGPGTRLTVL.

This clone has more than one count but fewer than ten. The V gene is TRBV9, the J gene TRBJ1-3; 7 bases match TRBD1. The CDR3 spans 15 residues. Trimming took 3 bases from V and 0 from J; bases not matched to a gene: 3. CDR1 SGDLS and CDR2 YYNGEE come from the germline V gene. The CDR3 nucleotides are TGTGCCAGCAGCGGGGGACAGTACTCTGGAAACACCATATATTTT. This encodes CASSGGQYSGNTIYF.

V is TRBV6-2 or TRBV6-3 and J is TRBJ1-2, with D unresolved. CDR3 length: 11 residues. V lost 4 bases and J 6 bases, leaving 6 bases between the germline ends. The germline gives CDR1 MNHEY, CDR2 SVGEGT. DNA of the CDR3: TGTGCCAGCAGTTTCCCAGATGGCTACACCTTC. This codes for CASSFPDGYTF.

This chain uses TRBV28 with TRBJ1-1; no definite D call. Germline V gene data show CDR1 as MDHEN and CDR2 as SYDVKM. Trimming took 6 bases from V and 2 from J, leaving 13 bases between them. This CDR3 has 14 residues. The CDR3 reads CASSRPNSNTEAFF. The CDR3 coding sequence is TGTGCCAGCAGCCGACCGAACAGTAACACTGAAGCTTTCTTT.

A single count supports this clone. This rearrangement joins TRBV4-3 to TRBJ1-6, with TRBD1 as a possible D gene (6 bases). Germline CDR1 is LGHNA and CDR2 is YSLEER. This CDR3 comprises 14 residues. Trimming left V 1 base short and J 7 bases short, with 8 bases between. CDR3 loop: CASSQGTGNSPLHF. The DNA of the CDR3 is TGCGCCAGCAGCCAAGGTACAGGGAATTCACCCCTCCACTTT.

CDR3 DNA sequence: TGTGCCAGTAAACTGGACAGGATAAACACTGAAGCTTTCTTT. Its translation is CASKLDRINTEAFF. The V call is TRBV19, the J call TRBJ1-1; 7 bases match TRBD1. Trimming at V came to 7 bases and at J to 2 bases, leaving 7 bases not matched to a gene. Germline values: CDR1 LNHDA, CDR2 SQIVND (reference sequence). This CDR3 spans 14 amino acids.

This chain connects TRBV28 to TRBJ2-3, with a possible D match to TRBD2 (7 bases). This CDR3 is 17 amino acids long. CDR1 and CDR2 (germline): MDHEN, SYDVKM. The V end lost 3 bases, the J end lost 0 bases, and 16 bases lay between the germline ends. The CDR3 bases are TGTGCCAGCAGTTTGGGGGCTAGCGGAACTAGCACAGATACGCAGTATTTT. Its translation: CASSLGASGTSTDTQYF.

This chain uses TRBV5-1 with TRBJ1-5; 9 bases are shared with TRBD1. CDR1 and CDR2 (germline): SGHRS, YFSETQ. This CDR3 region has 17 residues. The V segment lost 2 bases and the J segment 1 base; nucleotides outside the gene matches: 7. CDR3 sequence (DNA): TGCGCCAGCAGCTTCGGACGGGACAGGGAAAGCAATCAGCCCCAGCATTTT. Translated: CASSFGRDRESNQPQHF.